The sequence of this T cell receptor beta chain was determined in a study of shared clonotypes between healthy human individuals. Assay used: immunoSEQ multiplex PCR; TCRdb lists only in-frame clones, some missing. The sample has about 700,000 clones; 92% are singletons. Germline CDR1 and CDR2: WNHNN and SYGVQD (reference sequence). The CDR3 extends over 11 amino acids. CD45RO negativity and positive selection for CCR7 defined naive CD8 cells, a population that excluded terminally differentiated effector memory CD45RA+ cells. This sequence originates from a man aged 30-40 years in good health. Sequences were obtained from naive CD8+ T cells sorted from blood. The V gene is TRBV10-1, the J gene TRBJ2-1; no clear D gene. CDR3 coding DNA: TGCGCTGAGGAGCAGTGCGGTGAGCAGTTCTTC. Its protein is CAEEQCGEQFF.